These T cell receptor beta chains were read from a single sample in a study of T cell repertoires in cytomegalovirus infection. MiXCR, applied by TCRdb to the reads, yields one record per CDR3 protein. The data contain about 900,000 distinct CDR3 sequences, roughly 30% of them singletons. Antigen specificity for these receptors is unknown. The source material was cultured CD8+ T cells from PBMCs, sampled from culture after CMV antigen stimulation. The source of these receptors is a human donor in good health (CMV status not recorded). Some clones in this sample may be carry-over from other donors' samples. Both conserved end residues are part of each CDR3. Fields, in order: CDR3 protein, CDR3 DNA, D gene, CDR3 length, V gene, J gene, clone size. A D gene is named only where the DNA matches it firmly. The listing skips clone size in some rows; elsewhere it reads once, few, many or a size class.

CDR3 protein: CASSYGGDYADHEQYF; CDR3 DNA: TGTGCCAGCAGTTACGGAGGGGACTATGCTGACCACGAGCAGTACTTC; D gene: TRBD2; CDR3 length: 16; V gene: TRBV6-2/TRBV6-3; J gene: TRBJ2-7; clone size: -
CDR3 protein: CASSTYAGTDNEKLFF; CDR3 DNA: TGCGCCAGCAGCACCTATGCCGGGACAGATAATGAAAAACTGTTTTTT; D gene: TRBD1; CDR3 length: 16; V gene: TRBV4-1; J gene: TRBJ1-4; clone size: few
CDR3 protein: CSVEGQEDEAFF; CDR3 DNA: TGCAGCGTTGAAGGACAGGAGGATGAAGCTTTCTTT; D gene: -; CDR3 length: 12; V gene: TRBV29-1; J gene: TRBJ1-1; clone size: few
CDR3 protein: CASSPQSTGKNTEAFF; CDR3 DNA: TGTGCCAGCAGTCCGCAATCGACAGGGAAGAACACTGAAGCTTTCTTT; D gene: TRBD1; CDR3 length: 16; V gene: TRBV12-3/TRBV12-4; J gene: TRBJ1-1; clone size: few
CDR3 protein: CASSFRIVDRIGGYTF; CDR3 DNA: TGTGCCAGCAGTTTTCGAATAGTGGACCGTATTGGGGGCTACACCTTC; D gene: -; CDR3 length: 16; V gene: TRBV12-3/TRBV12-4; J gene: TRBJ1-2; clone size: many
CDR3 protein: CASSYETVEAFF; CDR3 DNA: TGTGCCAGCAGTTATGAGACAGTTGAAGCTTTCTTT; D gene: -; CDR3 length: 12; V gene: TRBV12-3/TRBV12-4; J gene: TRBJ1-1; clone size: few
CDR3 protein: CAIRGPESTNTQYF; CDR3 DNA: TGTGCCATCCGAGGGCCAGAGAGCACAAATACGCAGTATTTT; D gene: -; CDR3 length: 14; V gene: TRBV2; J gene: TRBJ2-3; clone size: -
CDR3 protein: CASSFGTSGGDKTQYF; CDR3 DNA: TGTGCCAGCAGCTTTGGGACTAGCGGGGGGGATAAGACCCAGTACTTC; D gene: TRBD2; CDR3 length: 16; V gene: TRBV7-3; J gene: TRBJ2-5; clone size: few
CDR3 protein: CAGSTGDGNTIYF; CDR3 DNA: TGTGCCGGCAGTACAGGGGATGGAAACACCATATATTTT; D gene: TRBD1; CDR3 length: 13; V gene: TRBV6-6; J gene: TRBJ1-3; clone size: once
CDR3 protein: CASGERWGGNNEQFF; CDR3 DNA: TGTGCCAGCGGGGAAAGGTGGGGGGGAAACAATGAGCAGTTCTTC; D gene: TRBD2; CDR3 length: 15; V gene: TRBV7-3; J gene: TRBJ2-1; clone size: few
CDR3 protein: CASSDLGGGGNEQFF; CDR3 DNA: TGTGCCAGCAGCGACTTAGGAGGGGGGGGAAATGAGCAGTTCTTC; D gene: -; CDR3 length: 15; V gene: TRBV9; J gene: TRBJ2-1; clone size: -
CDR3 protein: CASSQDLVFRDTQYF; CDR3 DNA: TGTGCCAGCAGCCAAGATCTGGTTTTCAGGGATACGCAGTATTTT; D gene: -; CDR3 length: 15; V gene: TRBV3-1; J gene: TRBJ2-3; clone size: -
CDR3 protein: CASSDRDRNEKLFF; CDR3 DNA: TGTGCCAGCAGCGACCGGGACAGAAATGAAAAACTGTTTTTT; D gene: TRBD1; CDR3 length: 14; V gene: TRBV7-9; J gene: TRBJ1-4; clone size: few
CDR3 protein: CASSGQGHTIYF; CDR3 DNA: TGTGCCAGCAGCGGCCAGGGACACACCATATATTTT; D gene: -; CDR3 length: 12; V gene: TRBV5-4; J gene: TRBJ1-3; clone size: -
CDR3 protein: CATGTRLGNQPQHF; CDR3 DNA: TGTGCCACCGGCACCCGGTTGGGCAATCAGCCCCAGCATTTT; D gene: -; CDR3 length: 14; V gene: TRBV15; J gene: TRBJ1-5; clone size: -
CDR3 protein: CAISEGPGGRGDSYGYTF; CDR3 DNA: TGTGCCATCAGTGAGGGGCCGGGTGGCAGAGGGGACTCCTATGGCTACACCTTC; D gene: -; CDR3 length: 18; V gene: TRBV10-3; J gene: TRBJ1-2; clone size: -
CDR3 protein: CASSQRPETGGENQPQHF; CDR3 DNA: TGTGCCAGCAGTCAAAGGCCGGAGACAGGGGGCGAAAATCAGCCCCAGCATTTT; D gene: TRBD1; CDR3 length: 18; V gene: TRBV11-3; J gene: TRBJ1-5; clone size: -
CDR3 protein: CATSREGGGGTGELFF; CDR3 DNA: TGTGCCACCAGCAGAGAAGGTGGAGGGGGGACCGGGGAGCTGTTTTTT; D gene: -; CDR3 length: 16; V gene: TRBV15; J gene: TRBJ2-2; clone size: few
CDR3 protein: CASSVPGGLSTEAFF; CDR3 DNA: TGTGCCAGCAGCGTCCCCGGGGGGCTGAGCACTGAAGCTTTCTTT; D gene: -; CDR3 length: 15; V gene: TRBV7-9; J gene: TRBJ1-1; clone size: -
CDR3 protein: CASSRRLEGGAYEQYF; CDR3 DNA: TGTGCCAGCAGCAGAAGGCTGGAAGGAGGCGCCTACGAGCAGTACTTC; D gene: -; CDR3 length: 16; V gene: TRBV7-8; J gene: TRBJ2-7; clone size: -
CDR3 protein: CASSLSAGDLNTEAFF; CDR3 DNA: TGTGCCAGCAGTTTATCCGCAGGTGATCTAAACACTGAAGCTTTCTTT; D gene: -; CDR3 length: 16; V gene: TRBV27; J gene: TRBJ1-1; clone size: few
CDR3 protein: CASSIVEQFF; CDR3 DNA: TGTGCCAGTAGTATAGTTGAGCAGTTCTTC; D gene: -; CDR3 length: 10; V gene: TRBV19; J gene: TRBJ2-1; clone size: -
CDR3 protein: CASSYSTIAGGKRNEQFF; CDR3 DNA: TGTGCCAGCAGTTACTCGACCATAGCGGGGGGGAAGAGGAATGAGCAGTTCTTC; D gene: TRBD2; CDR3 length: 18; V gene: TRBV6-2/TRBV6-3; J gene: TRBJ2-1; clone size: -
CDR3 protein: CASSIDLGDQETQYF; CDR3 DNA: TGTGCCAGTAGTATAGACCTCGGGGACCAAGAGACCCAGTACTTC; D gene: -; CDR3 length: 15; V gene: TRBV19; J gene: TRBJ2-5; clone size: -
CDR3 protein: CASSHTGRLFYGYTF; CDR3 DNA: TGCGCCAGCAGCCACACGGGACGGCTTTTTTATGGCTACACCTTC; D gene: -; CDR3 length: 15; V gene: TRBV4-1; J gene: TRBJ1-2; clone size: once
CDR3 protein: CSVFMREQFF; CDR3 DNA: TGCAGCGTCTTTATGAGGGAGCAGTTCTTC; D gene: -; CDR3 length: 10; V gene: TRBV29-1; J gene: TRBJ2-1; clone size: -
CDR3 protein: CVSSSAGGYTDTQYF; CDR3 DNA: TGTGTCAGCAGTTCGGCAGGGGGCTACACAGATACGCAGTATTTT; D gene: TRBD1; CDR3 length: 15; V gene: TRBV7-9; J gene: TRBJ2-3; clone size: -
CDR3 protein: CASSYSTQPVDEQFF; CDR3 DNA: TGTGCCAGCAGTTACTCAACTCAACCGGTCGATGAGCAGTTCTTC; D gene: -; CDR3 length: 15; V gene: TRBV6-6; J gene: TRBJ2-1; clone size: -
CDR3 protein: CASSSRTDGVGGYTF; CDR3 DNA: TGTGCCAGCAGCTCCCGCACAGATGGAGTGGGAGGCTACACCTTC; D gene: -; CDR3 length: 15; V gene: TRBV7-6; J gene: TRBJ1-2; clone size: many